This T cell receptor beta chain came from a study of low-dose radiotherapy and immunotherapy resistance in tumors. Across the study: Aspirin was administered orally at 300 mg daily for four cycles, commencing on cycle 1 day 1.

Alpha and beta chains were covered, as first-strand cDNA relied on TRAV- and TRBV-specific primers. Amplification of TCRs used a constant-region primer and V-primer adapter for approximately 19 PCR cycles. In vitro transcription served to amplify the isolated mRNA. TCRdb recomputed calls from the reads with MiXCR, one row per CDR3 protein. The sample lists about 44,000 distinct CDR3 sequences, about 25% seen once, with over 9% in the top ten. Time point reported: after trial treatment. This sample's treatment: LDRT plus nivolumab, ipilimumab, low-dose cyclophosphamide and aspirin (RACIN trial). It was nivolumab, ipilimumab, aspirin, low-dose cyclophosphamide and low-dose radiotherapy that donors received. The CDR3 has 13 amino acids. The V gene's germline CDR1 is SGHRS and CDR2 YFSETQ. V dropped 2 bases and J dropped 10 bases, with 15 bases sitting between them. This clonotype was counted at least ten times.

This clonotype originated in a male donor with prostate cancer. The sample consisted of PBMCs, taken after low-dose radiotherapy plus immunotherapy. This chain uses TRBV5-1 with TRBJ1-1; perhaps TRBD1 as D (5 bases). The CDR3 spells CASSFTGARGAFF. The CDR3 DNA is TGCGCCAGCAGCTTCACCGGGGCGAGGGGAGCTTTCTTT. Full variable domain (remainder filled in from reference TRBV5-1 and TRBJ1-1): KAGVTQTPRYLIKTRGQQVTLSCSPISGHRSVSWYQQTPGQGLQFLFEYFSETQRNKGNFPGRFSGRQFSNSRSEMNVSTLELGDSALYLCASSFTGARGAFFGQGTRLTVV.